Following are 16 T cell receptor beta chains from one sample sequenced in a study of blood T cell repertoires in COVID-19. Profiled with immunoSEQ multiplex PCR; TCRdb holds only in-frame clones, not every one. The table includes 55,000 to 70,000 clones, roughly 80% detected once. Material for sequencing was peripheral blood. The receptors here all came from a woman at least 80 years old with acute or convalescent COVID-19.

The CDR3 DNA reads TGTGCCAGCAGTGAAGAGGGCAGGGTATCTTCACCCCTCCACTTT. Residues: CASSEEGRVSSPLHF. The chain recombines TRBV2 with TRBJ1-6; D perhaps matches TRBD1 (5 bases). CDR3 size: 15 residues. The V gene's germline CDR1 is SNHLY and CDR2 FYNNEI. V was shortened by 1 base and J by 9 bases, with 13 bases between the two germline ends.

This clone occurred once. V and J are TRBV6-1 and TRBJ2-7; 11 positions match TRBD2. J lost 13 bases, V lost 2 bases, and 4 bases had no gene match. This CDR3 is built from 12 residues. The V gene's germline CDR1 is MNHNS and CDR2 SASEGT. CDR3 in amino acids: CASSELAGGTYF. For the CDR3, the DNA is TGTGCCAGCAGTGAACTAGCGGGGGGTACTTACTTC.

CDR3 sequence: CASSQELRSANEQFF. CDR3 nucleotides: TGTGCCAGCAGCCAAGAGTTGAGGAGTGCCAATGAGCAGTTCTTC. V gene TRBV3-1 (or the pseudogene TRBV3-2) combines with J gene TRBJ2-1; D gene unclear. The CDR3 totals 15 residues. Germline V gene lookup returns CDR1 LGHDT and CDR2 YNNKEL (reference sequence). V lost 0 bases and J lost 6, with 12 bases in between.

The rearrangement uses TRBV6-1 and TRBJ1-2, with 7 bases that match TRBD1. The CDR3 has 15 amino acids. CDR1 and CDR2 from the germline V gene are MNHNS and SASEGT. V lost 2 bases and J lost 7; bases outside the gene matches: 10. Here the CDR3 DNA reads TGTGCCAGCAGTGAAACCCTGACAGGGATCTCTGGCTACACCTTC. This codes for CASSETLTGISGYTF.

The chain combines TRBV19 with TRBJ2-3, with 10 bases matching TRBD1. After removal of 4 bases from V and 4 bases from J, the junction contained 8 bases not matched to a gene. Germline lookup yields CDR1 LNHDA and CDR2 SQIVND (reference sequence). The CDR3 totals 16 residues. The CDR3 nucleotides read TGTGCCAGTAGTAGGGGACAGGGGTTAGGCTCAGATACGCAGTATTTT. Translating gives CASSRGQGLGSDTQYF.

The genes are TRBV7-2 and TRBJ1-6; TRBD1 matches 7 bases. Trimming cost V 5 bases and J 9 bases; bases outside gene matches: 10. The CDR3 totals 15 residues. Germline CDR1 is SGHTA and CDR2 is FQGNSA. The CDR3, as DNA: TGTGCCAGCAGCAATACCGGGACAGCCAGTTCACCCCTCCACTTT. This sequence encodes CASSNTGTASSPLHF.

The chain recombines TRBV5-1 with TRBJ2-5, with 7 bases matching TRBD2. The J segment lost 2 bases and the V segment lost 0 bases, leaving 13 bases of the junction unmatched. The CDR3 extends over 18 amino acids. CDR1 is SGHRS, CDR2 YFSETQ, per germline. As DNA, the CDR3 is TGCGCCAGCAGCTTGGCGTTGGGAGGGATGGAAATTCAAGAGACCCAGTACTTC. Its translation: CASSLALGGMEIQETQYF. Full variable domain (missing parts from reference TRBV5-1 and TRBJ2-5): KAGVTQTPRYLIKTRGQQVTLSCSPISGHRSVSWYQQTPGQGLQFLFEYFSETQRNKGNFPGRFSGRQFSNSRSEMNVSTLELGDSALYLCASSLALGGMEIQETQYFGPGTRLLVL.

The CDR3 loop reads CASKVSGGVETQYF. CDR3 bases: TGTGCCAGCAAGGTCTCAGGGGGCGTAGAGACCCAGTACTTC. The chain couples TRBV2 to TRBJ2-5; 8 nucleotides line up with TRBD1. Germline V gives CDR1 SNHLY, CDR2 FYNNEI. V lost 7 bases and J lost 4; bases outside the gene matches: 8. The length of the CDR3 is 14 residues.

The chain has TRBV2 and TRBJ1-5; no clear D. The V gene lost 6 bases and the J gene lost 0 bases, with 9 bases spanning the gap. CDR3 length: 14 residues. Germline lookup yields CDR1 SNHLY and CDR2 FYNNEI. The CDR3 DNA follows: TGTGCCAGCAGGCCTACGTATAGCAATCAGCCCCAGCATTTT. Protein product: CASRPTYSNQPQHF.

V usage is TRBV12-3 or TRBV12-4 and J usage is TRBJ2-5; D may be TRBD2 (5 bases). This CDR3 spans 13 amino acids. V shed 5 bases and J shed 7 bases, with 14 bases lying between them. This CDR3 is CASSPQRLGTQYF. As DNA, the CDR3 is TGTGCCAGCAGTCCGCAGCGGCTGGGGACCCAGTACTTC.

The chain uses TRBV11-3 and TRBJ2-2; 8 bases map to TRBD2. The length of the CDR3 is 14 residues. The V and J ends lost 3 bases and 5 bases, in that order; junction bases with no gene match: 2. Germline CDR1 SGHNT, CDR2 YENEEA. The CDR3 reads CASSLRGATGELFF. CDR3 nucleotides: TGTGCCAGCAGCTTGCGGGGGGCGACCGGGGAGCTGTTTTTT.

This clone was observed a few times. The rearrangement uses TRBV18 and TRBJ2-5; maybe TRBD1 (7 bases). The CDR3 is 15 amino acids. The V gene's germline CDR1 is KGHSH and CDR2 LQKENI. Trimming removed 5 bases from V and 2 bases from J, with 15 bases in between. The DNA of the CDR3 is TGTGCCAGCTCAACGTCACAGGGGAGGCAAGAGACCCAGTACTTC. Encoded protein: CASSTSQGRQETQYF.

The J gene is TRBJ2-3, the V gene TRBV6-4; TRBD2 aligns across 13 bases. The V gene's germline CDR1 is MRHNA and CDR2 SNTAGT. This CDR3 has 16 residues. Germline trimming cut 2 bases from V and 2 bases from J; bases unmatched to any gene: 1. The CDR3 DNA reads as TGTGCCAGCAGTGACACTAGCGGGGGGGCCACAGATACGCAGTATTTT. It translates to CASSDTSGGATDTQYF.

This sequence joins TRBV20-1 and TRBJ2-3, with a weak D call TRBD2 (6 bases). The germline CDR1 and CDR2 sequences are DFQATT and SNEGSKA (reference sequence). CDR3 length equals 11 residues. Trimming took 5 bases from V and 6 from J, leaving 9 bases between them. This CDR3 reads CSAARGDTQYF. The CDR3 nucleotides read TGCAGTGCTGCCCGGGGGGATACGCAGTATTTT.

This clone was seen only once. J is TRBJ1-2 and V is TRBV5-1, with D perhaps matching TRBD1 (5 bases). The CDR3 contains 13 residues. V lost 4 bases, J lost 2 bases, and 9 bases lay in between. Germline assignment: CDR1 SGHRS and CDR2 YFSETQ. CDR3 sequence (DNA): TGCGCCAGCAGCGACCGACAGAACTATGGCTACACCTTC. As protein: CASSDRQNYGYTF.

This chain links TRBV2 with TRBJ2-5, with a tentative D call TRBD2 (6 bases). The V gene's germline CDR1 is SNHLY and CDR2 FYNNEI. V lost 5 bases and J lost 4, with 14 bases in between. The CDR3 is 14 residues long. The CDR3 nucleotides are TGTGCCAGCAGTTTGGGTGGGGGAGGAGAGACCCAGTACTTC. Protein sequence: CASSLGGGGETQYF.